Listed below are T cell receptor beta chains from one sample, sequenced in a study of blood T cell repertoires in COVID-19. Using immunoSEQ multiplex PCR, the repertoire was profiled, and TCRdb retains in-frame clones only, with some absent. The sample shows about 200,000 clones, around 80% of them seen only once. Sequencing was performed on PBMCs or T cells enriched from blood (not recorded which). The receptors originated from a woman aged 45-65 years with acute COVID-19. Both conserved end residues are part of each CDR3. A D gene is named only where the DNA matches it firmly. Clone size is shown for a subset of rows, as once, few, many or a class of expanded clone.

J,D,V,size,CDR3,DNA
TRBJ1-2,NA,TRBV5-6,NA,CASSPQGYGYTF,TGTGCCAGCAGCCCTCAGGGCTATGGCTACACCTTC
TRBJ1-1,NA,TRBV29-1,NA,CSVAGSLVSEAFF,TGCAGCGTTGCCGGATCCCTAGTTTCTGAAGCTTTCTTT
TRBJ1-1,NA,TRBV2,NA,CASIRRGGMNTEAFF,TGTGCCAGCATAAGAAGGGGGGGAATGAACACTGAAGCTTTCTTT
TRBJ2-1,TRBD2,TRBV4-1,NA,CASSQNLAGAYNEQFF,TGCGCCAGCAGCCAAAATCTAGCGGGGGCCTACAATGAGCAGTTCTTC
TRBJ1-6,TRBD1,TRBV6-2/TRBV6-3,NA,CASSPRTGSSPLHF,TGTGCCAGCAGTCCGAGGACAGGGAGTTCACCCCTCCACTTT
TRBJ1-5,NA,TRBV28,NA,CASSTDMLGRPQHF,TGTGCCAGCAGCACGGACATGCTAGGGCGGCCCCAGCATTTT
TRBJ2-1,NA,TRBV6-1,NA,CASSEARFAEQFF,TGTGCCAGCAGTGAAGCGCGATTTGCCGAGCAGTTCTTC
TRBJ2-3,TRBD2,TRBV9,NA,CASSPKRGGGADTQYF,TGTGCCAGCAGCCCCAAGCGGGGGGGTGGGGCAGATACGCAGTATTTT
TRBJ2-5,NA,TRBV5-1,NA,CASSLYQRQTQYF,TGCGCCAGCAGCTTGTACCAGAGGCAGACCCAGTACTTC
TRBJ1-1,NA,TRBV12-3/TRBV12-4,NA,CASSPSTGRAFF,TGTGCCAGCAGTCCCAGTACAGGTCGAGCTTTCTTT
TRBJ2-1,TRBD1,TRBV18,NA,CASSPSDRGFSYNEQFF,TGTGCCAGCTCACCTTCTGACAGGGGGTTTTCCTACAATGAGCAGTTCTTC
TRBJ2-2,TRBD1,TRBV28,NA,CASSLYRGNTGELFF,TGTGCCAGCAGTTTATACAGGGGAAACACCGGGGAGCTGTTTTTT
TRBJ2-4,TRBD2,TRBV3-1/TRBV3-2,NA,CASSQEWAGRDIQYF,TGTGCCAGCAGCCAAGAATGGGCAGGGAGGGACATTCAGTACTTC
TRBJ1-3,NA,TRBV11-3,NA,CASSPGIGKTSSGNTIYF,TGTGCCAGCAGTCCTGGAATCGGGAAGACGAGCTCTGGAAACACCATATATTTT
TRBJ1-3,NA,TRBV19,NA,CASTGRSHGNTIYF,TGTGCCAGTACTGGCAGGTCCCACGGAAACACCATATATTTT
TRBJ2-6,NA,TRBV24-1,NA,CATSDFKQASGANVLTF,TGTGCCACCAGTGATTTCAAACAGGCCTCTGGGGCCAACGTCCTGACTTTC
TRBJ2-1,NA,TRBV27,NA,CASSLLARGNEQFF,TGTGCCAGCAGTTTACTAGCTAGGGGGAATGAGCAGTTCTTC
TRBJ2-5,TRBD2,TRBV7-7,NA,CASSLGLGGGQETQYF,TGTGCCAGCAGTTTGGGCCTCGGGGGGGGGCAAGAGACCCAGTACTTC
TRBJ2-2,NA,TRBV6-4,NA,CASSQGALNGELFF,TGTGCCAGCAGTCAAGGGGCGCTGAATGGGGAGCTGTTTTTT
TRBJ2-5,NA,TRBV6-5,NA,CASSYSTRGETQYF,TGTGCCAGCAGTTACTCGACGAGAGGAGAGACCCAGTACTTC
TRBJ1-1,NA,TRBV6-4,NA,CASRRGGGSTEAFF,TGTGCCAGCAGGAGAGGCGGGGGGAGCACTGAAGCTTTCTTT
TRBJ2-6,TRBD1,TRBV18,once,CASSRDRSSGANVLTF,TGTGCCAGCTCCCGGGACAGGAGCTCTGGGGCCAACGTCCTGACTTTC
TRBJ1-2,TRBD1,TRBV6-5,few,CASSYSGTGLLGYTF,TGTGCCAGCAGTTACTCTGGGACAGGGCTGTTGGGCTACACCTTC
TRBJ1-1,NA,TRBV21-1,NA,CASSKAWAPGNTEAFF,NA